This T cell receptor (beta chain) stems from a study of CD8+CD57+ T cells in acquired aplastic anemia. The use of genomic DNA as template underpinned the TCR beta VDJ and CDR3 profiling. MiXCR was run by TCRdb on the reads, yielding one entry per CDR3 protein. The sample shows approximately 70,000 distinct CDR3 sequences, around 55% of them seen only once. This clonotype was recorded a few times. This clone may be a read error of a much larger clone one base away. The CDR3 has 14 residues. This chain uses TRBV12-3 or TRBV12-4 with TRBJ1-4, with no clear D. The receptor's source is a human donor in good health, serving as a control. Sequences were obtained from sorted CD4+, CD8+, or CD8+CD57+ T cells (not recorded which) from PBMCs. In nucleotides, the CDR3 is TGTGCCACTGCAGGAACCATATCGAATGAAGAACTGTTTTTT. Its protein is CATAGTISNEELFF.